This T cell receptor beta chain appears in the sequencing data of a study of shared clonotypes between healthy human individuals. Background on the study: Donor composition was a couple of women and three men, aged 18 to 49.

Deep-level assay runs were performed. Here immunoSEQ multiplex PCR was the method, and the copy in TCRdb shows in-frame clones only, minus some. This table holds some 380,000 clones, about 96% found once. Study-level findings and limits: Larger estimated richness was generally seen in naive subsets than in memory subsets. In the sorted subsets, rarefaction showed sequencing was incomplete despite large depth.

This CDR3 has 15 residues. Looked up from germline, CDR1 is LNHNV and CDR2 is YYDKDF (reference sequence). Unmatched junction bases numbered 6, after V lost 1 base and J lost 6 bases. In regard to this clone: Its antigen is as yet unknown.

This chain links TRBV15 with TRBJ2-1, with TRBD2 identical over 7 bases. Sequenced: memory CD8+ T cells sorted from blood. Stated subset: CD45RO+ cells pooled with CCR7-negative TemRA cells. The source of this sequence is a young man in good health. CDR3 DNA: TGTGCCACCAGCAGAGGGGCGGGAGTCCTCAATGAGCAGTTCTTC. Translating gives CATSRGAGVLNEQFF. The whole variable domain, filled in from reference TRBV15 and TRBJ2-1, reads DAMVIQNPRYQVTQFGKPVTLSCSQTLNHNVMYWYQQKSSQAPKLLFHYYDKDFNNEADTPDNFQSRRPNTSFCFLDIRSPGLGDTAMYLCATSRGAGVLNEQFFGPGTRLTVL.